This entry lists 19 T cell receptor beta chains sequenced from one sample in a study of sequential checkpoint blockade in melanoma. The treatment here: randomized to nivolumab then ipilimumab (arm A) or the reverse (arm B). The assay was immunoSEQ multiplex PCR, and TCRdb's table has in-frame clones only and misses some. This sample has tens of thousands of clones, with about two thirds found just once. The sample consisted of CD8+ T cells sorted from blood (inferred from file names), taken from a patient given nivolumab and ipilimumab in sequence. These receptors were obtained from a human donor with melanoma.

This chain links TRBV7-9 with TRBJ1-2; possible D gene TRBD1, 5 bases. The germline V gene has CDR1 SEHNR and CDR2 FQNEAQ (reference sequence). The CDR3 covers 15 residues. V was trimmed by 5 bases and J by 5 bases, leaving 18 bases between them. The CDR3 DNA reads TGTGCCAGCAGCCCGACGACAGTGGGGATTTATGGCTACACCTTC. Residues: CASSPTTVGIYGYTF. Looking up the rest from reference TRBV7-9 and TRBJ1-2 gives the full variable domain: DTGVSQNPRHKITKRGQNVTFRCDPISEHNRLYWYRQTLGQGPEFLTYFQNEAQLEKSRLLSDRFSAERPKGSFSTLEIQRTEQGDSAMYLCASSPTTVGIYGYTFGSGTRLTVV.

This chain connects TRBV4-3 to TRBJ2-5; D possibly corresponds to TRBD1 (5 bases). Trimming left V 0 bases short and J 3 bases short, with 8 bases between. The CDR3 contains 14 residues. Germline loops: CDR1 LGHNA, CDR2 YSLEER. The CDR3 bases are TGCGCCAGCAGCCAAGATAGGGGAAAAGAGACCCAGTACTTC. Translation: CASSQDRGKETQYF.

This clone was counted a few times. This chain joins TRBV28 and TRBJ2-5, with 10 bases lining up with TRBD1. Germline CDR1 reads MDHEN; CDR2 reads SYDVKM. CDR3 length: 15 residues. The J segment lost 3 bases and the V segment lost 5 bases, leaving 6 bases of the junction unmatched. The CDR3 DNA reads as TGTGCCAGCAGTCGTCGACAGGGGGCGGAAGAGACCCAGTACTTC. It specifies CASSRRQGAEETQYF.

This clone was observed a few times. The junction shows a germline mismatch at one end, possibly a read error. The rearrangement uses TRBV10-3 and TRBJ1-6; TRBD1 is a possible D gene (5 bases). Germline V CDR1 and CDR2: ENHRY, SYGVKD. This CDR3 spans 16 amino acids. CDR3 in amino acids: CASSRQTAPDNSPLHF. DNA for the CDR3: TGTGCCAGCAGTCGCCAGACAGCCCCCGATAATTCACCCCTCCACTTT.

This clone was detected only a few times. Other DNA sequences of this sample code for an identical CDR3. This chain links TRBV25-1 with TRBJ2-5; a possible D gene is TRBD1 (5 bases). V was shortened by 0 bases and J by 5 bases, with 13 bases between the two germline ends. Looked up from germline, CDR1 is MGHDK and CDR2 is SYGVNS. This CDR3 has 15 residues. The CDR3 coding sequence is TGTGCCAGCAGTGAATACCAGGGAAGGCAGGAGACCCAGTACTTC. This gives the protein CASSEYQGRQETQYF.

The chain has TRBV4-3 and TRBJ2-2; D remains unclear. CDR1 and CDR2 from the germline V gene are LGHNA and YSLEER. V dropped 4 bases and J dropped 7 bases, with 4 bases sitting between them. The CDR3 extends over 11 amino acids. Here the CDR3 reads CASSLHGELFF. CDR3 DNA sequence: TGCGCCAGCAGCCTCCACGGGGAGCTGTTTTTT.

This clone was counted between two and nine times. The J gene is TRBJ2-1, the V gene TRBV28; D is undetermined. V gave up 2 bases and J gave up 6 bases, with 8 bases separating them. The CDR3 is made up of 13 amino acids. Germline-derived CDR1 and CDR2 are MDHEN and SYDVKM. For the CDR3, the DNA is TGTGCCAGCAGTTTAGGCAGGTCCAATGAGCAGTTCTTC. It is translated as CASSLGRSNEQFF. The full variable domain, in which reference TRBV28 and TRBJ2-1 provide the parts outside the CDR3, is DVKVTQSSRYLVKRTGEKVFLECVQDMDHENMFWYRQDPGLGLRLIYFSYDVKMKEKGDIPEGYSVSREKKERFSLILESASTNQTSMYLCASSLGRSNEQFFGPGTRLTVL.

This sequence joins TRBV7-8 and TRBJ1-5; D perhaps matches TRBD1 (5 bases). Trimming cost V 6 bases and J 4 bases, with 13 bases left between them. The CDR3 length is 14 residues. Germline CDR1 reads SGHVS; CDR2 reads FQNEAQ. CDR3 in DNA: TGTGCCAGCAGTTCCGGGGGGTGGAATCAGCCCCAGCATTTT. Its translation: CASSSGGWNQPQHF.

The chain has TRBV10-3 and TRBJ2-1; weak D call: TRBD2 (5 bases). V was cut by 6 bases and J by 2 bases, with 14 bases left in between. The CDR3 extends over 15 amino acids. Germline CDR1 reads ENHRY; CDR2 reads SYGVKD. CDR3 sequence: CAIRASGNTYNEQFF. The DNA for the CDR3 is TGTGCCATCAGAGCTTCGGGGAATACCTACAATGAGCAGTTCTTC.

The CDR3 spells CASRDQVRSGNTIYF. CDR3 sequence (DNA): TGTGCCAGCAGAGATCAGGTCCGCTCTGGAAACACCATATATTTT. The chain employs TRBV11-2 and TRBJ1-3; no reliable D call. This CDR3 contains 15 residues. V was trimmed by 6 bases and J by 0 bases, leaving 12 bases between them. Germline values: CDR1 SGHAT, CDR2 FQNNGV.

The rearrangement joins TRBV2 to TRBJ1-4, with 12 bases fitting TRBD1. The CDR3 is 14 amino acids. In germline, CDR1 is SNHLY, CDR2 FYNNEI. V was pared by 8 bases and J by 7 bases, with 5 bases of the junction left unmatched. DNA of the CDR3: TGTGCCAGCCACGGGGACAGGGGGCTTGAAAAACTGTTTTTT. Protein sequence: CASHGDRGLEKLFF.

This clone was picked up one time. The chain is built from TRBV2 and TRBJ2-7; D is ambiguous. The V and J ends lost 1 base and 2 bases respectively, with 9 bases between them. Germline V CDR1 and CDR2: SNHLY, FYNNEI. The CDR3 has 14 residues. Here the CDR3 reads CASSEDYGAYEQYF. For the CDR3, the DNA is TGTGCCAGCAGTGAAGACTACGGTGCCTACGAGCAGTACTTC.

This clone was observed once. The CDR3 DNA reads TGTGCCAGTACCCTTAAACCAGGGGCTGTTAACTATGGCTACACCTTC. As protein: CASTLKPGAVNYGYTF. V is TRBV19 and J is TRBJ1-2, with a weak D call TRBD1 (6 bases). The CDR3 consists of 16 residues. Germline V gene lookup returns CDR1 LNHDA and CDR2 SQIVND (reference sequence). V lost 7 bases and J 1 base, leaving 19 bases between the germline ends.

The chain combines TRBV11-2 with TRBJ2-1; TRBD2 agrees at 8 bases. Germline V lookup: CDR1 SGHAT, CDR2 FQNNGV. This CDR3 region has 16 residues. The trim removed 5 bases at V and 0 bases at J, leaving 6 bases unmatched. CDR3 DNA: TGTGCCAGCAGCAATAGCGGGAAGAGCTCCTACAATGAGCAGTTCTTC. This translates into CASSNSGKSSYNEQFF.

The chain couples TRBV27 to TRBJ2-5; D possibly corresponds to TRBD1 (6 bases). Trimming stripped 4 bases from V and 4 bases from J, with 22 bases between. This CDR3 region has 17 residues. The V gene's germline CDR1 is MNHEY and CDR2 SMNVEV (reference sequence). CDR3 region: CASSSYFTNRVGETQYF. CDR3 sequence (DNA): TGTGCCAGCAGTTCCTACTTTACCAACAGGGTAGGAGAGACCCAGTACTTC.

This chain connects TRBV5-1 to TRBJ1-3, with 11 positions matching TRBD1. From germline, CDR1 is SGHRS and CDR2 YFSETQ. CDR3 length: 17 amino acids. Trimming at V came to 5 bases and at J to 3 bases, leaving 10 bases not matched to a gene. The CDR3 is CASSLTGQGAIGNTIYF. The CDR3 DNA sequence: TGCGCCAGCAGTCTTACCGGACAGGGGGCGATTGGAAACACCATATATTTT.

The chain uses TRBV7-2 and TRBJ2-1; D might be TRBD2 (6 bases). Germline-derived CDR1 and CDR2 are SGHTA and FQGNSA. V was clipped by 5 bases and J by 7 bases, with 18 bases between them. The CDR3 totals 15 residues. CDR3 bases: TGTGCCAGCAGCCAGGACTCGGGTAGCGGTAATGAGCAGTTCTTC. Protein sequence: CASSQDSGSGNEQFF.

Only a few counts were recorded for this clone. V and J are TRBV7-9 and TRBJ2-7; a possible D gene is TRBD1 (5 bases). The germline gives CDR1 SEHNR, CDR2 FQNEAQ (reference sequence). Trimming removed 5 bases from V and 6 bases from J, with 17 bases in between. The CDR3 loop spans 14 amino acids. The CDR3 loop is CASSHAGLHLEQYF. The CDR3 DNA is TGTGCCAGCAGCCACGCAGGGCTCCACCTCGAGCAGTACTTC.

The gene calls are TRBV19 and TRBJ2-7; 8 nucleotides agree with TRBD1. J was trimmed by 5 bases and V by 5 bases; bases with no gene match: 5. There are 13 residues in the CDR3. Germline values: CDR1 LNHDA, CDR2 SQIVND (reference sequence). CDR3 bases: TGTGCCAGTAGTTTCGGACAGGGACACGAGCAGTACTTC. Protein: CASSFGQGHEQYF.